This T cell receptor beta chain is drawn from a study of cytomegalovirus exposure and HLA in healthy donors. Overall study results and limits: Apart from CMV serostatus, no immune exposure information was available. TCR beta V- and J-gene trimming, according to a later analysis, was linked to a missense DCLRE1C variant. Sequencing likely produced, as an artifact, a cluster of highly shared sequence variants. On later analysis, the bulk of CMV-associated TCR beta chains appeared to be HLA-restricted.

A multiplex PCR was run with 60 Vbeta primers and 13 Jbeta primers. TCRdb keeps only in-frame clones here, not all; method: immunoSEQ multiplex PCR. Of 120,000 to 150,000 clones listed, 73% were seen once; the top ten hold over 13%. In regard to this clone: No antigen is known for it.

The clonotype comes from a human donor in good health. Source material: PBMCs.

CDR3 residues: CASSSSSGGITDTQYF. The DNA for the CDR3 is TGTGCCAGCAGCTCATCCAGCGGGGGGATCACAGATACGCAGTATTTT. The chain has TRBV7-8 and TRBJ2-3; 9 positions match TRBD2. In germline, CDR1 is SGHVS, CDR2 FQNEAQ. This CDR3 region has 16 residues. The J segment lost 2 bases and the V segment lost 4 bases, leaving 7 bases of the junction unmatched.